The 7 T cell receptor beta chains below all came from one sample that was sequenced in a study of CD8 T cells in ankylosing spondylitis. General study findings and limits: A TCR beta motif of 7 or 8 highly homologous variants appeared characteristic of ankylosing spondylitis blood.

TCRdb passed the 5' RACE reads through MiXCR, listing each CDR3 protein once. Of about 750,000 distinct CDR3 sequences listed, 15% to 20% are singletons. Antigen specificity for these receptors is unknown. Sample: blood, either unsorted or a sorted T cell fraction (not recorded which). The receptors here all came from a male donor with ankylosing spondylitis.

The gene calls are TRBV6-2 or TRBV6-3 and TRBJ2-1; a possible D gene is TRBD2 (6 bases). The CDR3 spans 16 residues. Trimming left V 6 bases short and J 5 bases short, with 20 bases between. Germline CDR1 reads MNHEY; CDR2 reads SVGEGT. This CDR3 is CASRNRLGGENNEQFF. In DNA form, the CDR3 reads TGTGCCAGCAGAAACCGGTTGGGCGGGGAAAACAATGAGCAGTTCTTC.

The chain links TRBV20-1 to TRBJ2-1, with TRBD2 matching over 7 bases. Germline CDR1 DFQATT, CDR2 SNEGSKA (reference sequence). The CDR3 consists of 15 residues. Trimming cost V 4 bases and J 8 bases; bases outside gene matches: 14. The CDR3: CSANSQGGRGHEQFF. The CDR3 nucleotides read TGCAGTGCTAATAGTCAGGGCGGGAGAGGGCATGAGCAGTTCTTC.

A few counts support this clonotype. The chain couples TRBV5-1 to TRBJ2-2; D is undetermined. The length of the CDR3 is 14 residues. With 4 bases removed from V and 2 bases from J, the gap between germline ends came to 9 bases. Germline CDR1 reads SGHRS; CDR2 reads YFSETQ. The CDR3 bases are TGCGCCAGCAGCGGCCCAGCTAACACCGGGGAGCTGTTTTTT. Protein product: CASSGPANTGELFF. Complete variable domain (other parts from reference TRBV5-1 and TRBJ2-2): KAGVTQTPRYLIKTRGQQVTLSCSPISGHRSVSWYQQTPGQGLQFLFEYFSETQRNKGNFPGRFSGRQFSNSRSEMNVSTLELGDSALYLCASSGPANTGELFFGEGSRLTVL.

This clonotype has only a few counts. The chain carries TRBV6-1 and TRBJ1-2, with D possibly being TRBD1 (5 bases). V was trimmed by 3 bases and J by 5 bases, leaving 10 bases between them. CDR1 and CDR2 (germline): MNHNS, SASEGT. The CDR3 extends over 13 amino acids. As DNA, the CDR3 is TGTGCCAGCAGTGACTGGCAGGGATATGGCTACACCTTC. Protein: CASSDWQGYGYTF.

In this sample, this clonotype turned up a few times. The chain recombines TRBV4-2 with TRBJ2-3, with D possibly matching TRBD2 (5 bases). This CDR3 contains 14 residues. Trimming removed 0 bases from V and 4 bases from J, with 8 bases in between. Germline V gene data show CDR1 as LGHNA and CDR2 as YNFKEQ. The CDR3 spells CASSQERRADTQYF. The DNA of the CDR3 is TGTGCCAGCAGCCAAGAAAGGCGGGCAGATACGCAGTATTTT.

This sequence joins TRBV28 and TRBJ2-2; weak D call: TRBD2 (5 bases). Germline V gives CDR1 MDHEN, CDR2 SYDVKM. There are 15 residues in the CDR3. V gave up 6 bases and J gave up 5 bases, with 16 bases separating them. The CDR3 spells CASSSQAEKTGELFF. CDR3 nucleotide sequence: TGTGCCAGCAGCTCACAAGCGGAGAAGACCGGGGAGCTGTTTTTT.

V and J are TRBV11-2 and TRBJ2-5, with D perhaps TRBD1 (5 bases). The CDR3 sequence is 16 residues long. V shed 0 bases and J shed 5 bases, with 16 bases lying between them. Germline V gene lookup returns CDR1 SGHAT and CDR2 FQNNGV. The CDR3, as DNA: TGTGCCAGCAGCTTAGATCGGGCAGGGCCGGGTGAGACCCAGTACTTC. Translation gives CASSLDRAGPGETQYF.